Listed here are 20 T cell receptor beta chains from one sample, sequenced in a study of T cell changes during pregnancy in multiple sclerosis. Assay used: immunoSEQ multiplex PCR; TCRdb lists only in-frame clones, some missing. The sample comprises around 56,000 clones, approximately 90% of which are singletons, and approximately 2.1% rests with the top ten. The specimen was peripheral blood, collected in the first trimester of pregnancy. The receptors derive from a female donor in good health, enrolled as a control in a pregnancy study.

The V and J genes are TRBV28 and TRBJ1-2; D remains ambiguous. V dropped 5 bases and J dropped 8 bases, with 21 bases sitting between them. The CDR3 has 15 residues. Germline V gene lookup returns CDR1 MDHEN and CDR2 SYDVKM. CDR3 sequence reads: CASSPPSVYRSGYTF. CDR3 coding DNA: TGTGCCAGCAGTCCCCCTTCGGTTTACCGGAGCGGCTACACCTTC.

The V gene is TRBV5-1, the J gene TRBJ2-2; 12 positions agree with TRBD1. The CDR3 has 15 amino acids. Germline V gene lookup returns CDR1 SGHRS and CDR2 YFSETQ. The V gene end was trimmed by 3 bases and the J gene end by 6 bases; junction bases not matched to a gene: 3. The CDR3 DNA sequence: TGCGCCAGCAGCTCGGGACAGGGGGCTGCCGGGGAGCTGTTTTTT. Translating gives CASSSGQGAAGELFF.

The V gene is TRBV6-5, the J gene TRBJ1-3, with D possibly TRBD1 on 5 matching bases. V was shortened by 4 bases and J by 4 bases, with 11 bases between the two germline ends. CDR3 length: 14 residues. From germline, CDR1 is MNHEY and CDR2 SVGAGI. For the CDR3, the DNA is TGTGCCAGCAGTTTGCAGGGTGGAGGAAACACCATATATTTT. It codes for CASSLQGGGNTIYF.

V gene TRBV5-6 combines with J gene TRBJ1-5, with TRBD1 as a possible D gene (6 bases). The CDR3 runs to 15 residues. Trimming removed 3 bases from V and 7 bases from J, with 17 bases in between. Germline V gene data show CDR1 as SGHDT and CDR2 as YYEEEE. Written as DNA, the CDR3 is TGTGCCAGCAGCTCAACAGCAGGGGTCGGACAGCCCCAGCATTTT. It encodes CASSSTAGVGQPQHF.

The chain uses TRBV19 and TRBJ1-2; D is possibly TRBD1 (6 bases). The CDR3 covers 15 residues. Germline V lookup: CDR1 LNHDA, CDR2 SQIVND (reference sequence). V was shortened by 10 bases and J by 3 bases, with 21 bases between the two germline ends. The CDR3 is CAIRGLRDTDYGYTF. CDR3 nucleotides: TGTGCCATAAGGGGATTACGGGACACCGACTATGGCTACACCTTC.

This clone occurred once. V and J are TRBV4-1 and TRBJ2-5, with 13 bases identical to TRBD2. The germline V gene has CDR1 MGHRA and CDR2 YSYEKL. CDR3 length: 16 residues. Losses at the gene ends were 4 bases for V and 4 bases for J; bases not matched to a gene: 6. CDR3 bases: TGCGCCAGCAGCCGACTAGCGGGGGGCATAAGAGAGACCCAGTACTTC. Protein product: CASSRLAGGIRETQYF.

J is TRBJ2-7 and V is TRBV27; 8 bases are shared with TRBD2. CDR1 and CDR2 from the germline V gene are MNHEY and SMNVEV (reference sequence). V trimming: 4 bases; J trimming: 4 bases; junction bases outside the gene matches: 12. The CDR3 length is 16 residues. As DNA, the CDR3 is TGTGCCAGCAGTTCTGCCTTAGCGGGAATCGGGTACGAGCAGTACTTC. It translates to CASSSALAGIGYEQYF.

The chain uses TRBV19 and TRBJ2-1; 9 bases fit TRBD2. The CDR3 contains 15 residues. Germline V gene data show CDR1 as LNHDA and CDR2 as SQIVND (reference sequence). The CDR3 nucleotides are TGTGCAGTCCTAACTCAGGCGGGAGGGCGGAATGAGCAGTTCTTC. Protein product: CAVLTQAGGRNEQFF. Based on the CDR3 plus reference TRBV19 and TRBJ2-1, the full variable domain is DGGITQSPKYLFRKEGQNVTLSCEQNLNHDAMYWYRQDPGQGLRLIYYSQIVNDFQKGDIAEGYSVSREKKESFPLTVTSAQKNPTAFYLCAVLTQAGGRNEQFFGPGTRLTVL.

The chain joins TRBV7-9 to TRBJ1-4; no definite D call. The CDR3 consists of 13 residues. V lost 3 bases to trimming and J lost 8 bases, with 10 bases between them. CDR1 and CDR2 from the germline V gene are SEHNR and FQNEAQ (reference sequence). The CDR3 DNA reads TGTGCCAGCAGCTTCGGTTACGCCGAAAAACTGTTTTTT. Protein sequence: CASSFGYAEKLFF.

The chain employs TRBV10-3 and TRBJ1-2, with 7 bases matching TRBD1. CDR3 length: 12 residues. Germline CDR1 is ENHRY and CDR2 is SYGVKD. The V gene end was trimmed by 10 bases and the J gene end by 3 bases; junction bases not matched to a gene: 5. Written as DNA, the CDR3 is TGTGCCACGATAACAGGGGACTATGGCTACACCTTC. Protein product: CATITGDYGYTF.

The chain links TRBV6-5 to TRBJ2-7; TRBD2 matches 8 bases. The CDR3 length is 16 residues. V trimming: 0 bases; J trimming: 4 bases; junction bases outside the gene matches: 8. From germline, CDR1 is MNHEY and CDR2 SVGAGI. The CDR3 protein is CASSYSVTSGGYEQYF. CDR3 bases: TGTGCCAGCAGTTACTCCGTCACTAGCGGAGGATACGAGCAGTACTTC.

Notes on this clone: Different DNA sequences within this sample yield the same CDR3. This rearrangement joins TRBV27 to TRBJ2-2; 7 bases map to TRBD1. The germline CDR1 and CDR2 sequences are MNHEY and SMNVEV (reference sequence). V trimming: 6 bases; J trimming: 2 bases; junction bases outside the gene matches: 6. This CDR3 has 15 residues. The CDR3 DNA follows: TGTGCCAGCAGACCGGGACAGACAAACACCGGGGAGCTGTTTTTT. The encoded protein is CASRPGQTNTGELFF.

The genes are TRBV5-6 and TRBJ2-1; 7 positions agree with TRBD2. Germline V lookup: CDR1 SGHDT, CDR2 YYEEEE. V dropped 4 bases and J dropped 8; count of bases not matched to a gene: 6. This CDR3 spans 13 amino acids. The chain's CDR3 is CASSSGLVYEQFF. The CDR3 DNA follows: TGTGCCAGCAGCAGCGGACTAGTTTATGAGCAGTTCTTC.

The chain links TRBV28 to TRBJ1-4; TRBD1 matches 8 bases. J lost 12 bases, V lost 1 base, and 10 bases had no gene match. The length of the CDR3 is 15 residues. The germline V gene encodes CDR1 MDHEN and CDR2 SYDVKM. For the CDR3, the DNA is TGTGCCAGCAGTTTATCTACAGGGGGTCCTTTGGAACTGTTTTTT. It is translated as CASSLSTGGPLELFF.

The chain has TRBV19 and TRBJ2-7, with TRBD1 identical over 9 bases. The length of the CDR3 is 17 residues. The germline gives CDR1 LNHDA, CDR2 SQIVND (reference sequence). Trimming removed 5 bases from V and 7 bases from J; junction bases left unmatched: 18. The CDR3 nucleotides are TGTGCCAGTAGTTTGCGAGAAGGGACAGGGTTCGTTTATGAGCAGTACTTC. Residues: CASSLREGTGFVYEQYF.

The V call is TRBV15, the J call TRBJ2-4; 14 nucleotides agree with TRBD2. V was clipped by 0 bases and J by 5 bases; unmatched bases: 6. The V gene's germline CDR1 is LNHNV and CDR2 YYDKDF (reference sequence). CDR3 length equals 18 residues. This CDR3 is CATSRERLAGGWENIQYF. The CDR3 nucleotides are TGTGCCACCAGCAGAGAAAGACTAGCGGGAGGGTGGGAAAACATTCAGTACTTC.

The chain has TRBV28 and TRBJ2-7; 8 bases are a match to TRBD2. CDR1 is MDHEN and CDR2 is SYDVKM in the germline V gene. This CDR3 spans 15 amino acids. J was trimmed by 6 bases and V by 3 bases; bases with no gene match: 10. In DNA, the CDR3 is TGTGCCAGCAGTTTGGGAGGAGCGGGAGACGGCGAGCAGTACTTC. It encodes CASSLGGAGDGEQYF.

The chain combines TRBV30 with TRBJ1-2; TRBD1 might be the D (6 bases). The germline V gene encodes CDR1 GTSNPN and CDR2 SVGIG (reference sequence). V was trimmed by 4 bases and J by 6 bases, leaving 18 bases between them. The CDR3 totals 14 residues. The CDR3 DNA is TGTGCCTGGAAGGGGGGGCGAAGGGACCATGGCTACACCTTC. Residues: CAWKGGRRDHGYTF. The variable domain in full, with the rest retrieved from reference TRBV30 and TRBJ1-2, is SQTIHQWPATLVQPVGSPLSLECTVEGTSNPNLYWYRQAAGRGLQLLFYSVGIGQISSEVPQNLSASRPQDRQFILSSKKLLLSDSGFYLCAWKGGRRDHGYTFGSGTRLTVV.

The CDR3 DNA reads as TGTGCCAGCAGCTTGTCAGGGGACGGTAATTCACCCCTCCACTTT. Translation gives CASSLSGDGNSPLHF. The chain joins TRBV5-8 to TRBJ1-6; possible D gene TRBD1, 6 bases. Trimming pared 1 base from V and 6 bases from J, leaving 11 bases between. This CDR3 comprises 15 residues. Per the germline V gene, CDR1 is SGHTS and CDR2 is YDEGEE.

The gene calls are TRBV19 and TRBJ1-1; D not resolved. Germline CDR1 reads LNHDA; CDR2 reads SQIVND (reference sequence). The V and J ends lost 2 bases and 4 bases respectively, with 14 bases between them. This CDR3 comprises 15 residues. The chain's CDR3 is CASSILTTTATEAFF. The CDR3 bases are TGTGCCAGTAGTATACTTACAACTACGGCCACTGAAGCTTTCTTT.